The 13 T cell receptor beta chains below come from one sample, sequenced in a study of T-cell memory formation after mild COVID-19. TCRdb re-called the 5' RACE reads with MiXCR, one entry per CDR3 protein. The sample lists some 340,000 distinct CDR3 sequences; about an eighth were seen once. Sequenced sample: PBMCs or a T cell subset sorted from them (not recorded which). The receptors derive from a man aged 18-30 years who had mild COVID-19 (a few samples of this study predate the infection). Cell type and time point are not known.

DNA of the CDR3: TGTGCCAGCAGAAGACGAGCGGGGGACCTGTACGAGCAGTACTTC. Its protein is CASRRRAGDLYEQYF. V is TRBV7-2 and J is TRBJ2-7, with TRBD2 matching over 8 bases. This CDR3 contains 15 residues. CDR1 and CDR2 from the germline V gene are SGHTA and FQGNSA. After removal of 6 bases from V and 4 bases from J, the junction contained 11 bases not matched to a gene.

The J gene is TRBJ2-1, the V gene TRBV20-1; 11 nucleotides line up with TRBD2. After removal of 5 bases from V and 3 bases from J, the junction contained 6 bases not matched to a gene. This CDR3 is 15 amino acids long. Looked up from germline, CDR1 is DFQATT and CDR2 is SNEGSKA (reference sequence). The CDR3 DNA is TGCAGTGCTCTCAGACTAGCGGGGATCTACAATGAGCAGTTCTTC. Its protein product is CSALRLAGIYNEQFF.

This clonotype was seen at least ten times. A junction boundary mismatches the germline segment, possibly from a read error. The chain has TRBV5-1 and TRBJ1-1; D is perhaps TRBD1 (5 bases). The CDR3 is 12 amino acids. Germline V gene lookup returns CDR1 SGHRS and CDR2 YFSETQ. This chain's CDR3 is CASSFQGAEAFF. Here the CDR3 DNA reads TGTGCCAGCAGTTTCCAGGGAGCTGAAGCTTTCTTT.

This clonotype turned up a few times. CDR3 nucleotide sequence: TGTGCCAGCAGTGGGGACAGGCAAGAGACCCAGTACTTC. Protein sequence: CASSGDRQETQYF. The rearrangement uses TRBV6-1 and TRBJ2-5; 8 positions match TRBD1. This CDR3 has 13 amino acids. J gave up 2 bases and V 4 bases, and 0 bases lay outside the gene matches. The germline gives CDR1 MNHNS, CDR2 SASEGT.

The chain combines TRBV4-1 with TRBJ2-3; D may correspond to TRBD1 or TRBD2 (5 bases each). CDR1 and CDR2 (germline): MGHRA, YSYEKL. This CDR3 contains 13 residues. V was clipped by 8 bases and J by 2 bases, with 11 bases between them. This CDR3 reads CASRGRPTDTQYF. CDR3 nucleotide sequence: TGCGCCAGCCGGGGCAGGCCCACAGATACGCAGTATTTT.

This chain links TRBV7-2 with TRBJ2-2, with 9 bases fitting TRBD1. The V gene's germline CDR1 is SGHTA and CDR2 FQGNSA. J was trimmed by 5 bases and V by 5 bases; bases with no gene match: 6. The CDR3 has 15 residues. The CDR3: CASSTGGLRTGELFF. The DNA of the CDR3 is TGTGCCAGCAGCACAGGGGGCTTAAGGACCGGGGAGCTGTTTTTT.

This clonotype was seen a handful of times. V is TRBV4-1 and J is TRBJ1-2, with D hard to call. CDR1 is MGHRA and CDR2 is YSYEKL in the germline V gene. CDR3 length equals 14 residues. V lost 2 bases, J lost 5 bases, and 12 bases lay in between. CDR3 DNA sequence: TGCGCCAGCAGCCAATTCCGGGGTTGGTATGGCTACACCTTC. It encodes CASSQFRGWYGYTF.

This clonotype appeared a few times. V gene TRBV6-2 or TRBV6-3 combines with J gene TRBJ2-2; TRBD1 is a possible D gene (7 bases). Germline V gives CDR1 MNHEY, CDR2 SVGEGT. The CDR3 is made up of 14 amino acids. Trimming removed 7 bases from V and 6 bases from J, with 15 bases in between. CDR3: CASMQARGAGELFF. CDR3 DNA sequence: TGTGCCAGCATGCAAGCCAGGGGGGCCGGGGAGCTGTTTTTT.

The chain recombines TRBV5-5 with TRBJ2-1, with TRBD2 matching 10 bases. Germline V gene data show CDR1 as SGHKS and CDR2 as YYEKEE (reference sequence). CDR3 length: 18 residues. With V trimmed by 4 bases and J by 0 bases, 10 bases remained unmatched. The CDR3, as DNA: TGTGCCAGCAGCGACAGCGGGGGGGCGGTAGGCTCCTACAATGAGCAGTTCTTC. Translated: CASSDSGGAVGSYNEQFF.

This clonotype has a handful of counts. The chain carries TRBV11-3 and TRBJ2-1, with TRBD2 matching 9 bases. CDR1 and CDR2 (germline): SGHNT, YENEEA. The V gene end was trimmed by 5 bases and the J gene end by 3 bases; junction bases not matched to a gene: 2. This CDR3 is built from 14 residues. The CDR3 nucleotides read TGTGCCAGCAGCCGAGCGGGGGGCTACAATGAGCAGTTCTTC. Translated: CASSRAGGYNEQFF.

This clonotype was recorded a few times. J is TRBJ1-2 and V is TRBV6-5; D is unresolved. The V and J ends lost 2 bases and 8 bases respectively, with 9 bases between them. CDR3 size: 12 residues. The germline V gene encodes CDR1 MNHEY and CDR2 SVGAGI. CDR3 DNA: TGTGCCAGCAGTTACCGCAAAGGAGGCTACACCTTC. Protein product: CASSYRKGGYTF.

A note on this clonotype: Mismatch with germline at one junction end may stem from a read error. V and J are TRBV18 and TRBJ1-1, with TRBD1 matching over 7 bases. Germline CDR1 reads KGHSH; CDR2 reads LQKENI. The CDR3 has 14 amino acids. The CDR3 bases are TGCGCCAGCTCAACCGGACAGGAGGGCACTGAAGCTTTCTTT. It translates to CASSTGQEGTEAFF.

The V call is TRBV7-2, the J call TRBJ1-2, with TRBD1 matching over 10 bases. The V gene end was trimmed by 5 bases and the J gene end by 2 bases; junction bases not matched to a gene: 5. Germline CDR1 and CDR2: SGHTA and FQGNSA. This CDR3 has 15 amino acids. The CDR3 sequence is CASSLGQGQNYGYTF. CDR3 coding DNA: TGTGCCAGCAGCCTGGGACAGGGGCAGAACTATGGCTACACCTTC.